This record looks at one T cell receptor (beta chain) sequence and its context. Original handling: The assay estimated nucleated cells by amplifying reference gene primers. Assay: immunoSEQ multiplex PCR; the TCRdb copy retains only in-frame clones and omits some. That table gives V, J and clone size, and the DNA gave D and trimming. The sample includes around 210,000 clones, almost 85% of them seen just once. This specimen comes from a study of blood T cell repertoires in COVID-19. The CDR3 is 16 residues long. V was shortened by 3 bases and J by 1 base, with 10 bases between the two germline ends. Looked up from germline, CDR1 is LNHDA and CDR2 is SQIVND (reference sequence).

This sequence originates from a man aged 50 to 59 with COVID-19, enrolled during active disease. The V call is TRBV19, the J call TRBJ2-6; D is unresolved. What was sequenced was peripheral blood. The CDR3 DNA is TGTGCCAGTAGTATGGGCGACCGTTCTGGGGCCAACGTCCTGACTTTC. The encoded protein is CASSMGDRSGANVLTF. Drawing the rest from reference TRBV19 and TRBJ2-6, the complete variable domain is DGGITQSPKYLFRKEGQNVTLSCEQNLNHDAMYWYRQDPGQGLRLIYYSQIVNDFQKGDIAEGYSVSREKKESFPLTVTSAQKNPTAFYLCASSMGDRSGANVLTFGAGSRLTVL.